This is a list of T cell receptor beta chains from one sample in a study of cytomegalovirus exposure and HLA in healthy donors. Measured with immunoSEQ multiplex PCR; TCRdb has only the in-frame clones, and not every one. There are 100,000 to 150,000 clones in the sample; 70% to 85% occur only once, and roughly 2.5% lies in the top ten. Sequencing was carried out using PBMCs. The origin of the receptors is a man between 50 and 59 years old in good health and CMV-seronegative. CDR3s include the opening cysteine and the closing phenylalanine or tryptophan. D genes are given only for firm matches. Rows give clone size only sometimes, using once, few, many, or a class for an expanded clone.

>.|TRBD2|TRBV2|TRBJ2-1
CASSGPGGYNEQFF
TGTGCCAGCAGCGGTCCGGGGGGGTACAATGAGCAGTTCTTC
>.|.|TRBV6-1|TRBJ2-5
CASSEYVTGRETQYF
TGTGCCAGCAGTGAATATGTGACAGGGAGGGAGACCCAGTACTTC
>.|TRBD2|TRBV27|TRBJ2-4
CASRQRGGSKNIQYF
TGTGCCAGCAGGCAGCGGGGGGGCTCCAAAAACATTCAGTACTTC
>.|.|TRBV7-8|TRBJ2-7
CASSLLQGRQVVGYEQYF
TGTGCCAGCAGCTTATTGCAGGGTCGCCAGGTCGTGGGATACGAGCAGTACTTC
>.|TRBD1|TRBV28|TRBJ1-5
CASGDREHQPQHF
TGTGCCAGCGGAGACAGGGAGCATCAGCCCCAGCATTTT
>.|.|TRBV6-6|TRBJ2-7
CASSYEVSSYEQYF
TGTGCCAGCAGTTACGAAGTCAGCTCCTACGAGCAGTACTTC
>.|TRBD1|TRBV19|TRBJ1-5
CASSLGTGGGQPQHF
TGTGCCAGTAGTCTTGGGACAGGGGGAGGGCAGCCCCAGCATTTT
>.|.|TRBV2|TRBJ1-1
CASPKGDLNTEAFF
TGTGCCAGCCCGAAGGGAGATTTGAACACTGAAGCTTTCTTT
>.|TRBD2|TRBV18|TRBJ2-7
CASSPSGGEGQYF
TGTGCCAGCTCACCTTCGGGAGGAGAGGGGCAGTACTTC
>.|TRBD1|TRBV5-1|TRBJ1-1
CASSPDRVGTEAFF
TGCGCCAGCAGCCCGGACAGGGTAGGGACTGAAGCTTTCTTT
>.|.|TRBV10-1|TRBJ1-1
CASSESRGSRTEAFF
TGCGCCAGCAGTGAGTCGCGGGGCTCGAGGACTGAAGCTTTCTTT
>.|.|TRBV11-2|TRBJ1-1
CASSFGQSRGNTEAFF
TGTGCCAGCAGCTTCGGACAGTCAAGGGGTAACACTGAAGCTTTCTTT
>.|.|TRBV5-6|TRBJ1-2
CASSLAAMYGYTF
TGTGCCAGCAGCTTGGCCGCGATGTATGGCTACACCTTC
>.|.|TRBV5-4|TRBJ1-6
CASSLNRADSPLHF
TGTGCCAGCAGCTTGAACAGGGCTGATTCACCCCTCCACTTT
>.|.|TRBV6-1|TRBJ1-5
CASSVRASGNQPQHF
TGTGCCAGCAGTGTCAGGGCGTCCGGCAATCAGCCCCAGCATTTT
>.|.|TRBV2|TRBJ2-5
CATSRGAETQYF
TGTGCCACCAGCAGGGGTGCAGAGACCCAGTACTTC
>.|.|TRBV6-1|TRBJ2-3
CAARGGASTDTQYF
TGTGCCGCTCGGGGCGGGGCGAGCACAGATACGCAGTATTTT
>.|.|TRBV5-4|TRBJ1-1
CASSPRGGGTEAFF
TGTGCCAGCAGCCCCAGGGGTGGGGGCACTGAAGCTTTCTTT
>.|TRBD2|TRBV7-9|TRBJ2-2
CASSLGGTSGPGELFF
TGTGCCAGCAGCTTAGGTGGGACTAGCGGACCCGGGGAGCTGTTTTTT
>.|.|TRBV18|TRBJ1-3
CASSPTGPSSGNTIYF
TGTGCCAGCTCACCGACAGGTCCAAGCTCTGGAAACACCATATATTTT
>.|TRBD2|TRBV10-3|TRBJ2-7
CAISEERGISYEQYF
TGTGCCATCAGTGAGGAGCGGGGGATCTCCTACGAGCAGTACTTC
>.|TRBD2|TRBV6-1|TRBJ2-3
CASSGLAGGRNTQYF
TGTGCCAGCAGTGGGCTAGCGGGGGGTCGAAATACGCAGTATTTT
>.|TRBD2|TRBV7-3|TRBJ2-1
CASSRTSGGKTYNEQFF
TGTGCCAGCAGCCGGACTAGCGGGGGGAAAACCTACAATGAGCAGTTCTTC
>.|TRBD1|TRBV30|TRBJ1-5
CAFTFARGNQPQHF
TGTGCCTTCACGTTCGCCAGGGGGAATCAGCCCCAGCATTTT
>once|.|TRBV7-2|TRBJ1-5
CASSLAGARGRQPQHF
TGTGCCAGCAGCTTAGCGGGCGCCAGGGGACGTCAGCCCCAGCATTTT
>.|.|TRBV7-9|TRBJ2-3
CASSSSSARGSYF
TGTGCCAGCAGCTCATCCAGCGCCCGCGGGTCGTATTTT
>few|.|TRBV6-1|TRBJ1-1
CASSPGHSFLEAFF
TGTGCCAGCAGCCCGGGACATTCGTTTCTGGAAGCTTTCTTT
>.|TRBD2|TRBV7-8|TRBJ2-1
CASSPSRVAGYNEQFF
TGTGCCAGCAGCCCTAGCCGGGTAGCGGGATACAATGAGCAGTTCTTC
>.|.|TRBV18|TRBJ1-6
CASSPSTELHSPLHF
TGTGCCAGCTCACCATCGACAGAGCTCCATTCACCCCTCCACTTT
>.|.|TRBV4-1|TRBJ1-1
CASSPGRTSNTEAFF
TGCGCCAGCAGCCCAGGCAGGACATCGAACACTGAAGCTTTCTTT
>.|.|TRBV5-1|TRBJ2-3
CASTLRGGSADTQYF
TGCGCCAGCACCTTGAGGGGCGGATCCGCAGATACGCAGTATTTT
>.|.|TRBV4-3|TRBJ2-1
CASSQVLAEYNEQFF
TGCGCCAGCAGCCAAGTGTTAGCGGAGTACAATGAGCAGTTCTTC
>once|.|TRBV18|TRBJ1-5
CASSPDRTNQPQHF
TGTGCCAGCTCACCTGACAGGACCAATCAGCCCCAGCATTTT
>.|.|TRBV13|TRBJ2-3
CASSFNPRTDTQYF
TGTGCCAGCAGTTTTAACCCTAGGACAGATACGCAGTATTTT
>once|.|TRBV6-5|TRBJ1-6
CASSQQGLGSPLHF
TGTGCCAGCAGTCAACAGGGTTTGGGTTCACCCCTCCACTTT
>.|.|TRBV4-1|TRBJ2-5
CASSPAGQLETQYF
TGCGCCAGCAGCCCAGCGGGCCAACTGGAGACCCAGTACTTC
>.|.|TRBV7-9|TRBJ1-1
CASSLEANTEAFF
TGTGCCAGCAGCTTAGAAGCGAACACTGAAGCTTTCTTT
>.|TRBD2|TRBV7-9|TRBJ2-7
CASSTGTSGSYEQYF
TGTGCCAGCAGCACCGGGACTAGCGGCTCCTACGAGCAGTACTTC
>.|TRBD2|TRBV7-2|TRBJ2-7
CASSLPSGGSYEQYF
TGTGCCAGCAGCTTGCCTAGCGGGGGAAGCTACGAGCAGTACTTC
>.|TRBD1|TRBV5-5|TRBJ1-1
CASTGQGANTEAFF
TGTGCCAGCACCGGACAGGGGGCTAACACTGAAGCTTTCTTT
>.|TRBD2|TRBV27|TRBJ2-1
CASSSPGTSNNEQFF
TGTGCCAGCAGTTCCCCCGGGACTAGCAACAATGAGCAGTTCTTC
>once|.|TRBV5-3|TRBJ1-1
CARKGVIINTEAFF
TGTGCCAGAAAAGGGGTGATTATCAACACTGAAGCTTTCTTT
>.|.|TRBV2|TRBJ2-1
CASSEELGDEQFF
TGTGCCAGCAGTGAAGAGCTGGGCGATGAGCAGTTCTTC
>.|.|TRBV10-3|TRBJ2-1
CAISGIESVGNEQFF
TGTGCCATCAGCGGGATAGAGTCCGTGGGCAATGAGCAGTTCTTC
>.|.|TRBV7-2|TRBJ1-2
CASSLARRQTYGYTF
TGTGCCAGCAGCTTAGCGAGGCGGCAGACCTATGGCTACACCTTC
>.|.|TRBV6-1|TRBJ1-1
CASSPGFATEAFF
TGTGCCAGCAGTCCAGGTTTCGCCACTGAAGCTTTCTTT
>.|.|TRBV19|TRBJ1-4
CASSLGGGANEKLFF
TGTGCCAGTAGCCTCGGCGGAGGGGCTAATGAAAAACTGTTTTTT
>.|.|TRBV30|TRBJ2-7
CAWSAVAYEQYF
TGTGCCTGGAGTGCAGTAGCCTACGAGCAGTACTTC
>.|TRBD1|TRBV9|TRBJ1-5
CASSVGTGSREPQHF
TGTGCCAGCAGCGTCGGGACAGGGTCGAGGGAGCCCCAGCATTTT